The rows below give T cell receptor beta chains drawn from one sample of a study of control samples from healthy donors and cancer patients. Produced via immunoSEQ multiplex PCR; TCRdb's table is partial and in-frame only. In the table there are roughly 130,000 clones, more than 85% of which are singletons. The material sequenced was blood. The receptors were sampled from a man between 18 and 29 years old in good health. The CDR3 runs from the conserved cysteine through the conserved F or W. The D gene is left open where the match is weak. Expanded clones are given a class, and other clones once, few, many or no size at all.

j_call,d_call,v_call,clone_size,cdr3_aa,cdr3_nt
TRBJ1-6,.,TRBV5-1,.,CASSLTGDNSPLHF,TGCGCCAGCAGCTTGACAGGCGATAATTCACCCCTCCACTTT
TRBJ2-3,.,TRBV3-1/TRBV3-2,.,CASSPKRLPDTQYF,TGTGCCAGCAGCCCGAAACGGCTCCCAGATACGCAGTATTTT
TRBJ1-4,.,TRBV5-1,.,CASSLDPGGVDEKLFF,TGCGCCAGCAGCTTGGACCCAGGAGGGGTTGATGAAAAACTGTTTTTT
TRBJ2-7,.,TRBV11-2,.,CASSLAGGRYEQYF,TGTGCCAGCAGCTTAGCGGGGGGCCGGTACGAGCAGTACTTC
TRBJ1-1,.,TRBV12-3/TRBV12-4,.,CASSWDPNTEAFF,TGTGCCAGCAGCTGGGACCCGAACACTGAAGCTTTCTTT
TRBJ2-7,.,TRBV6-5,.,CASSYTSSYEQYF,TGTGCCAGCAGTTATACGTCCTCCTACGAGCAGTACTTC
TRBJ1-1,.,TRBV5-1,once,CASSLEGFTEAFF,TGCGCCAGCAGCTTGGAGGGGTTCACTGAAGCTTTCTTT
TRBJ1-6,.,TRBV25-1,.,CASSEFKAREVSPLHF,TGTGCCAGCAGTGAATTTAAGGCGAGAGAGGTTTCACCCCTCCACTTT
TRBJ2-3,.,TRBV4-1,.,CASSQEGLAQYF,TGCGCCAGCAGCCAAGAGGGTTTGGCGCAGTATTTT
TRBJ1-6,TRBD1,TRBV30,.,CAWSPGQGVRHSPLHF,TGTGCCTGGTCGCCGGGACAGGGGGTCCGCCATTCACCCCTCCACTTT
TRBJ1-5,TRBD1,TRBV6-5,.,CASELGQGLNQPQHF,TGTGCCAGCGAGCTGGGACAGGGGCTAAATCAGCCCCAGCATTTT
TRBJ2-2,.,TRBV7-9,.,CASSSGGTRNTGELFF,TGTGCCAGCAGCTCAGGCGGGACTCGAAACACCGGGGAGCTGTTTTTT
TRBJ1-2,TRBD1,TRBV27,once,CASRGGGQGYTF,TGTGCCAGCAGGGGAGGGGGCCAAGGCTACACCTTC
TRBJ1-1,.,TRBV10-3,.,CAISDGSSNTEAFF,TGTGCCATCAGTGATGGGTCGTCGAACACTGAAGCTTTCTTT
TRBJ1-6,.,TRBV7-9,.,CASGAGPLHF,TGTGCCAGCGGCGCGGGCCCCCTCCACTTT
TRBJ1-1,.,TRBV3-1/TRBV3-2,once,CASSQDWGTTNTEAFF,TGTGCCAGCAGCCAAGACTGGGGGACCACGAACACTGAAGCTTTCTTT
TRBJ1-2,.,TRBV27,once,CASSLGSLYGYTF,TGTGCCAGCAGTTTAGGTAGTCTCTATGGCTACACCTTC
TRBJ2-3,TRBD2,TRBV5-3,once,CARITGLAGNSTDTQYF,TGTGCCAGAATCACAGGACTAGCGGGGAATAGCACAGATACGCAGTATTTT
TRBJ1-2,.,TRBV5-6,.,CASSLSPGMVYGYTF,TGTGCCAGCAGCTTGTCACCAGGGATGGTCTATGGCTACACCTTC
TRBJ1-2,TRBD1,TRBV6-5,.,CASRQGPGGYTF,TGTGCCAGTAGACAGGGTCCGGGTGGCTACACCTTC